A single sample gave rise to the 21 T cell receptor beta chains below, sequenced in a study of T cell repertoires in cytomegalovirus infection. Using its own MiXCR run on the reads, TCRdb lists one record per CDR3 protein. The sample has 250,000 to 350,000 distinct CDR3 sequences, about 25% seen once. The source material was PBMCs. The receptors derive from a human donor in good health (CMV status not recorded). Some clones in this sample may be carry-over from other donors' samples.

Comment on this clonotype: A junction end diverges from the germline sequence, so it may reflect a read error. V and J are TRBV7-2 and TRBJ2-2; tentatively, D is TRBD2 (6 bases). The CDR3 extends over 13 amino acids. CDR1 is SGHTA, CDR2 FQGNSA, per germline. CDR3 nucleotide sequence: TGTGCCAGCAGCTTACAGACCGGCGGGGAGCTGGGTTTT. This gives the protein CASSLQTGGELGF.

In this sample, this clonotype turned up many times. Written as DNA, the CDR3 is TGTGCCAGCAGCTTAATAGGCTATGGCTACACCTTC. Its protein product is CASSLIGYGYTF. This sequence joins TRBV7-2 and TRBJ1-2, with D uncertain. Germline CDR1 and CDR2: SGHTA and FQGNSA. The CDR3 runs 12 residues. Trimming cost V 2 bases and J 4 bases, with 5 bases left between them.

This clonotype has only a few counts. DNA for the CDR3: TGTGCCAGCAGCGAACTAGCGGGGGGGCTCTTTGAGCAGTTCTTC. Residues: CASSELAGGLFEQFF. This chain connects TRBV11-2 to TRBJ2-1; TRBD2 aligns across 13 bases. CDR3 length: 15 residues. Trimming took 5 bases from V and 9 from J; bases not matched to a gene: 7. CDR1 SGHAT and CDR2 FQNNGV come from the germline V gene.

This clonotype was seen many times. This chain connects TRBV7-2 to TRBJ1-2; 7 bases fit TRBD1. Germline-derived CDR1 and CDR2 are SGHTA and FQGNSA. The CDR3 extends over 16 amino acids. V trimming: 1 base; J trimming: 8 bases; junction bases outside the gene matches: 13. CDR3 protein: CASSLETGLKVSGYTF. CDR3 DNA: TGTGCCAGCAGCTTAGAGACAGGGCTCAAGGTCTCGGGCTACACCTTC.

The rearrangement joins TRBV9 to TRBJ2-1, with D tentatively TRBD1 or TRBD2 (5 bases each). Germline CDR1 SGDLS, CDR2 YYNGEE. Trimming stripped 0 bases from V and 7 bases from J, with 8 bases between. The CDR3 spans 13 residues. The CDR3 here is CASSVVGVNEQFF. CDR3 in DNA: TGTGCCAGCAGCGTAGTGGGGGTTAATGAGCAGTTCTTC.

This clonotype was counted many times. This chain's CDR3 is CASSRSTGGQPQHF. The CDR3 DNA follows: TGTGCCAGCAGTCGATCGACAGGGGGTCAGCCCCAGCATTTT. The chain recombines TRBV6-2 or TRBV6-3 with TRBJ1-5, with 9 nucleotides matching TRBD1. The germline CDR1 and CDR2 sequences are MNHEY and SVGEGT. This CDR3 region has 14 residues. With V trimmed by 5 bases and J by 6 bases, 5 bases remained unmatched.

This clonotype was observed a few times. The J gene is TRBJ1-2, the V gene TRBV29-1; 8 bases match TRBD1. This CDR3 comprises 11 residues. Trimming at V came to 7 bases and at J to 8 bases, leaving 6 bases not matched to a gene. In germline, CDR1 is SQVTM, CDR2 ANQGSEA. CDR3 protein: CSDQGARGYTF. The CDR3 region has the DNA TGCAGCGACCAGGGGGCACGAGGCTACACCTTC.

This clonotype was seen a few times. This chain connects TRBV6-2 or TRBV6-3 to TRBJ1-5, with D perhaps TRBD1 (5 bases). This CDR3 has 16 amino acids. Germline-derived CDR1 and CDR2 are MNHEY and SVGEGT. The ends were cut back, 0 bases at V and 2 bases at J, with 11 bases in the middle. CDR3 amino acids: CASSYSSRGGNQPQHF. The CDR3 DNA is TGTGCCAGCAGTTACTCTTCACGGGGCGGCAATCAGCCCCAGCATTTT.

This clonotype showed up many times. The chain uses TRBV7-8 and TRBJ2-7; tentatively, D is TRBD1 or TRBD2 (5 bases each). Trimming removed 0 bases at V and 2 bases at J, with 23 bases between. The CDR3 has 19 residues. Germline V gives CDR1 SGHVS, CDR2 FQNEAQ. CDR3 region: CASSLAQSGAPRGTYEQYV. CDR3 in DNA: TGTGCCAGCAGCTTAGCGCAAAGCGGAGCCCCCCGGGGCACCTACGAGCAGTACGTC.

The gene calls are TRBV11-2 and TRBJ1-5; D unclear. This CDR3 is built from 14 residues. Germline V gene data show CDR1 as SGHAT and CDR2 as FQNNGV. The germline V and J ends were trimmed by 2 bases and 6 bases, with 11 bases remaining between them. CDR3 nucleotides: TGTGCCAGCAGCTTAACGAGCGCAGGTCAGCCCCAGCATTTT. It yields the protein CASSLTSAGQPQHF.

This clonotype was observed at least ten times. The chain recombines TRBV6-1 with TRBJ2-5; D gene uncertain. CDR3 length: 14 amino acids. Germline CDR1 and CDR2: MNHNS and SASEGT. V gave up 1 base and J gave up 4 bases, with 10 bases separating them. Here the CDR3 DNA reads TGTGCCAGCAGTGAAGGATATATGTTAGAGACCCAGTACTTC. It yields the protein CASSEGYMLETQYF.

This clonotype has more than one count but fewer than ten. The V and J genes are TRBV15 and TRBJ1-3, with a tentative D call TRBD1 (5 bases). Germline assignment: CDR1 LNHNV and CDR2 YYDKDF (reference sequence). V was cut by 1 base and J by 2 bases, with 12 bases left in between. This CDR3 has 16 residues. CDR3 in amino acids: CATSRVFRQTGNTIYF. The CDR3 nucleotides are TGTGCCACCAGCAGAGTTTTTCGACAGACTGGAAACACCATATATTTT.

This clonotype occurred once. The chain has TRBV5-1 and TRBJ1-2; TRBD1 might be the D (5 bases). CDR3 length: 13 amino acids. Per the germline V gene, CDR1 is SGHRS and CDR2 is YFSETQ. Trimming pared 2 bases from V and 3 bases from J, leaving 8 bases between. DNA of the CDR3: TGCGCCAGCAGCTTTGACAGATACTATGGCTACACCTTC. Its protein is CASSFDRYYGYTF. Complete variable domain (other parts from reference TRBV5-1 and TRBJ1-2): KAGVTQTPRYLIKTRGQQVTLSCSPISGHRSVSWYQQTPGQGLQFLFEYFSETQRNKGNFPGRFSGRQFSNSRSEMNVSTLELGDSALYLCASSFDRYYGYTFGSGTRLTVV.

This clonotype was seen many times. The chain couples TRBV7-3 to TRBJ1-2; D unresolved. In germline, CDR1 is SGHTA, CDR2 FQGTGA. The V end lost 6 bases, the J end lost 2 bases, and 16 bases lay between the germline ends. The CDR3 length is 15 residues. CDR3 protein: CASRKQPGGNYGYTF. CDR3 nucleotides: TGTGCCAGCAGAAAACAACCGGGAGGAAACTATGGCTACACCTTC.

The rearrangement joins TRBV18 to TRBJ2-1; 7 positions agree with TRBD1. Trimming at V came to 1 base and at J to 7 bases, leaving 10 bases not matched to a gene. Germline CDR1 is KGHSH and CDR2 is LQKENI. The CDR3 sequence is 16 residues long. The chain's CDR3 is CASSPRGSQGENEQFF. CDR3 in DNA: TGTGCCAGCTCACCACGGGGTAGCCAGGGGGAGAATGAGCAGTTCTTC.

The rearrangement links TRBV6-2 or TRBV6-3 to TRBJ2-3; TRBD2 matches at 13 bases. CDR1 MNHEY and CDR2 SVGEGT come from the germline V gene. J gave up 4 bases and V 6 bases, and 4 bases lay outside the gene matches. The length of the CDR3 is 15 residues. The CDR3 loop is CASSRTSGRADTQYF. In nucleotides, the CDR3 is TGTGCCAGCAGCCGGACTAGCGGGAGAGCAGATACGCAGTATTTT.

The chain employs TRBV24-1 and TRBJ1-5; 7 nucleotides agree with TRBD1. V was pared by 4 bases and J by 4 bases, with 9 bases of the junction left unmatched. CDR1 is KGHDR, CDR2 SFDVKD, per germline. The CDR3 extends over 16 amino acids. The CDR3 DNA reads TGTGCCACCAGTGACCCGACAGGGAGTGTGAATCAGCCCCAGCATTTT. Its protein is CATSDPTGSVNQPQHF.

V and J are TRBV29-1 and TRBJ1-2; D ambiguous. The CDR3 extends over 13 amino acids. Germline values: CDR1 SQVTM, CDR2 ANQGSEA. The ends were cut back, 7 bases at V and 4 bases at J, with 16 bases in the middle. The CDR3 sequence is CSAPGGRTYGYTF. CDR3 coding DNA: TGCAGCGCCCCTGGAGGTCGGACCTATGGCTACACCTTC.

This clonotype was observed many times. The chain employs TRBV2 and TRBJ1-5; D unresolved. Between the trimmed V and J ends, which lost 4 bases and 0 bases, there was a span of 10 bases. The CDR3 spans 15 residues. Germline CDR1 SNHLY, CDR2 FYNNEI. Here the CDR3 reads CASSVGPDSNQPQHF. For the CDR3, the DNA is TGTGCCAGCAGTGTAGGACCGGATAGCAATCAGCCCCAGCATTTT.

This clonotype turned up a few times. The CDR3 nucleotides are TGTGCCAGCAGTCAGATCAAGGACAGGGGCACCCGATACGAGCAGTACTTC. Residues: CASSQIKDRGTRYEQYF. The genes are TRBV6-1 and TRBJ2-7; 9 positions match TRBD1. The CDR3 consists of 17 residues. CDR1 is MNHNS and CDR2 is SASEGT in the germline V gene. V was pared by 5 bases and J by 4 bases, with 15 bases of the junction left unmatched.

This clonotype was observed many times. The chain is built from TRBV9 and TRBJ2-1, with D uncertain. The length of the CDR3 is 13 residues. Looked up from germline, CDR1 is SGDLS and CDR2 is YYNGEE. V was clipped by 4 bases and J by 8 bases, with 13 bases between them. This CDR3 is CASSRTPHHEQFF. DNA for the CDR3: TGTGCCAGCAGCCGGACGCCTCATCATGAGCAGTTCTTC.